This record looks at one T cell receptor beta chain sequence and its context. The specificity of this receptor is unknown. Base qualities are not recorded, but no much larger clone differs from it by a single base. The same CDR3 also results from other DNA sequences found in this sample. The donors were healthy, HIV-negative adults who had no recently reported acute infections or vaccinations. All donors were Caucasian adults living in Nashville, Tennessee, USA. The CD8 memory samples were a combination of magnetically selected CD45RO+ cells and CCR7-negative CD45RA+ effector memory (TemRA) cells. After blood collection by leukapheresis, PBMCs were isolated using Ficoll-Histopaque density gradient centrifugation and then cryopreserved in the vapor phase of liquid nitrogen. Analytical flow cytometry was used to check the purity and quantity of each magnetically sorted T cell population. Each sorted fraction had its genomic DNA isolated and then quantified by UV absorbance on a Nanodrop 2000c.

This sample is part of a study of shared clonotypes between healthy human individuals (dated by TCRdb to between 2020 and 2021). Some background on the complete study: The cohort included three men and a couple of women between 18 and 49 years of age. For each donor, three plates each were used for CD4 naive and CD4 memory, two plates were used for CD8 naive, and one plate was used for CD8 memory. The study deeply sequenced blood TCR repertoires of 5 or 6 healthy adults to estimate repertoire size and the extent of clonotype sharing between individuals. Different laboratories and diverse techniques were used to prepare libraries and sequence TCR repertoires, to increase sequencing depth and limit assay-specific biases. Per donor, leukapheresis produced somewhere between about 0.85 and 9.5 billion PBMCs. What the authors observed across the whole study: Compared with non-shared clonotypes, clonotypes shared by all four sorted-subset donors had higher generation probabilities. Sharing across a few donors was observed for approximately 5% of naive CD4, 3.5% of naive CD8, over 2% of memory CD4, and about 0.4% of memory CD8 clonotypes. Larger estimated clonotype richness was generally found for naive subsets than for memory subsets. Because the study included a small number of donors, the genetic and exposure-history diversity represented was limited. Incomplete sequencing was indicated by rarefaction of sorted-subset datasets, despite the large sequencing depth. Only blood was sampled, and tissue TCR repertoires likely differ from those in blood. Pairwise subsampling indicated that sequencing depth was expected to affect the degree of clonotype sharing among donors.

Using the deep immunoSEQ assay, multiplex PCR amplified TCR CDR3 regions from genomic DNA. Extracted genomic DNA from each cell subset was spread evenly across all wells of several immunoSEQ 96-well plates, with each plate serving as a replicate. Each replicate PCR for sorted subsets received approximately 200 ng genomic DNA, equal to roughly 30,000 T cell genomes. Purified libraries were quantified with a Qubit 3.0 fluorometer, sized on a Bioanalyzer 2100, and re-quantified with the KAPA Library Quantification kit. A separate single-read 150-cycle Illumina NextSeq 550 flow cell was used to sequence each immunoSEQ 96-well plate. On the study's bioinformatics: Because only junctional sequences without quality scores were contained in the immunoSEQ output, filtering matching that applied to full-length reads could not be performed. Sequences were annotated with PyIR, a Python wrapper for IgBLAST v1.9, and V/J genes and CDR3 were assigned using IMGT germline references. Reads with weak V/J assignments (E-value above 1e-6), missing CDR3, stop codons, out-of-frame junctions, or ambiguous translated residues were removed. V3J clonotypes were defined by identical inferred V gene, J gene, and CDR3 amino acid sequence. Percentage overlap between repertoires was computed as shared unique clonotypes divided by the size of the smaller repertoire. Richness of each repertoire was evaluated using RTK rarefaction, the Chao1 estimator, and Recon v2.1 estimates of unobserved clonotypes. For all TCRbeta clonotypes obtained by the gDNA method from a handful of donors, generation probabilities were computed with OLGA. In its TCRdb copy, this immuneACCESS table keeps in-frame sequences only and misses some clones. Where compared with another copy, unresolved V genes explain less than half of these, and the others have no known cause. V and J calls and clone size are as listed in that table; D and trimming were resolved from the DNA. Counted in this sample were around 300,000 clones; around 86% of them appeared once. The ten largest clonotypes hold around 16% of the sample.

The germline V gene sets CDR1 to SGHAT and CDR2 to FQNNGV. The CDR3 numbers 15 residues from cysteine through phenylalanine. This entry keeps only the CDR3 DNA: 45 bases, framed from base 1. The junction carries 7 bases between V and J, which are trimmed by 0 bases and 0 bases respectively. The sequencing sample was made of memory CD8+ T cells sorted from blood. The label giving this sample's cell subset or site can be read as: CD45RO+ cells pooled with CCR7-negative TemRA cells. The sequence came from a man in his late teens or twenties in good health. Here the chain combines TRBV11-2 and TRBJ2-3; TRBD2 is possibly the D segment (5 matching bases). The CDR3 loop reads CASSLEKRSTDTQYF. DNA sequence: TGTGCCAGCAGCTTAGAGAAGCGGAGCACAGATACGCAGTATTTT.